The sequence of this TCR beta chain was determined in a study of tumor-infiltrating lymphocytes in primary liver carcinoma. Background on the study: Tumors were stage T1-T3 N0M0, roughly 4.2 to 11 cm across. Findings and caveats of the study: Only around 7-24% of top clones occurred in all five tumor regions. The top-250-clone fraction was significantly higher in tumors than in blood (p = 0.039).

TCR beta cDNA was reverse-transcribed from roughly 0.45 ug of total RNA. The reaction used a constant-region primer and ProtoScript II reverse transcriptase. Three-round nested multiplex PCR performed with slightly modified ARM-PCR produced the TCR beta libraries. The opening two PCR rounds, about 10 cycles each, paired TRBV1-TRBV30 forward primers with a C-beta reverse primer. MiXCR was run by TCRdb on the multiplex PCR reads, yielding one entry per CDR3 protein. The sample consists of about 78,000 distinct CDR3 sequences, 65% to 75% of them appearing once. For each extraction, RNA and DNA were obtained together from about 21-30 mg of unsorted bulk tissue. Each tumor had five separate regions sampled. Ten or more counts support this clonotype. As yet, its antigen is unknown. The CDR3 length is 18 residues. CDR1 is ENHRY, CDR2 SYGVKD, per germline. V shed 0 bases and J 1 base; nucleotides not matched to a gene: 7.

The TCR was taken from a woman aged 55-69 years with primary liver carcinoma and hepatitis B virus infection. Sequencing was performed on liver tumor tissue from sampling region 4. Described subset: tumor region T4, right-lateral pole. V usage is TRBV10-3 and J usage is TRBJ2-3; TRBD2 aligns across 10 bases. The CDR3: CAISESTRGLAGTDTQYF. CDR3 in DNA: TGTGCCATCAGTGAGTCGACCCGAGGACTAGCGGGCACAGATACGCAGTATTTT.